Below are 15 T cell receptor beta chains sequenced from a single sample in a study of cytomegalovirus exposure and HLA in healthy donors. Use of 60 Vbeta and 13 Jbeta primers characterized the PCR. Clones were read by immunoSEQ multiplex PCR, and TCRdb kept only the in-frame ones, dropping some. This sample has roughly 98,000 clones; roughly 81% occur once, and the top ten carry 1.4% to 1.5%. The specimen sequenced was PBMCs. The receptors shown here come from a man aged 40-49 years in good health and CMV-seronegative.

The CDR3: CASSIFSGGNQPQHF. The CDR3 region has the DNA TGTGCCAGTAGTATCTTCTCGGGGGGCAATCAGCCCCAGCATTTT. This chain connects TRBV19 to TRBJ1-5, with D perhaps TRBD1 (5 bases). The CDR3 loop spans 15 amino acids. The germline CDR1 and CDR2 sequences are LNHDA and SQIVND (reference sequence). The V gene lost 3 bases and the J gene lost 2 bases, with 11 bases spanning the gap.

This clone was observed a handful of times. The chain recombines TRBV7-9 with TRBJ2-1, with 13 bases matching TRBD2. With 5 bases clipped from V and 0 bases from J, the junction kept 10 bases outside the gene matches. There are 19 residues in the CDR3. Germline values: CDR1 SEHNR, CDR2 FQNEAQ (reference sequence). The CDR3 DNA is TGTGCCAGCAGCCAGACTAGCGGGGGGCTCGGAAGCTCCTACAATGAGCAGTTCTTC. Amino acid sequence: CASSQTSGGLGSSYNEQFF.

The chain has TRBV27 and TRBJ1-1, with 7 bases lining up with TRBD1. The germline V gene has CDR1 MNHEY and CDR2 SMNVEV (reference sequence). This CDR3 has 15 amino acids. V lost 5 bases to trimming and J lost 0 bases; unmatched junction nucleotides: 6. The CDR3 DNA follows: TGTGCCAGCAGTCCAGGGGGACGGGTGAACACTGAAGCTTTCTTT. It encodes CASSPGGRVNTEAFF.

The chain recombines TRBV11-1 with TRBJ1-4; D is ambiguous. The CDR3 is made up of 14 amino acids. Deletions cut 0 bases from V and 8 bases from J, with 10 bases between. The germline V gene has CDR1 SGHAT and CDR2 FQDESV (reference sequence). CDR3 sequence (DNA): TGTGCCAGCAGCTTAGCGGGTCGGCGGGAAAAACTGTTTTTT. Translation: CASSLAGRREKLFF.

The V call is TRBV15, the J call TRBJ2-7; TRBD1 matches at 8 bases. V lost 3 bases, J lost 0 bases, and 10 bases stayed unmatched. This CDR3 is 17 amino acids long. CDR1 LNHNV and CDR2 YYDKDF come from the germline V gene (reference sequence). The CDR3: CATSSPGTGISSYEQYF. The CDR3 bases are TGTGCCACCAGCAGTCCCGGGACAGGTATAAGCTCCTACGAGCAGTACTTC.

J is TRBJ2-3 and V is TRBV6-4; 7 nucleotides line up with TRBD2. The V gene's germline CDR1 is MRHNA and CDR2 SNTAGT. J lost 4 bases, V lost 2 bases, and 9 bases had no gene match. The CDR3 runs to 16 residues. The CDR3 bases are TGTGCCAGCAGTGACCGGGGGTCGGGGGGTTCAGATACGCAGTATTTT. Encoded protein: CASSDRGSGGSDTQYF.

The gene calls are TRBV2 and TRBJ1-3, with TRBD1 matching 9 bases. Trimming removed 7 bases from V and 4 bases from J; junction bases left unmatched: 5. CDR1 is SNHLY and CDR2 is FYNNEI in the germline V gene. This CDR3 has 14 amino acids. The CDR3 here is CASIRGQGGNTIYF. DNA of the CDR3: TGTGCCAGCATTAGAGGACAGGGGGGAAACACCATATATTTT.

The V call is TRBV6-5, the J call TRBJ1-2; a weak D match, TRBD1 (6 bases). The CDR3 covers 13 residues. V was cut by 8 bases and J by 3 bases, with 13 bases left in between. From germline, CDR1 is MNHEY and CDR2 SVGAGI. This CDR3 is CASGRDMHYGYTF. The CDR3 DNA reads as TGTGCCAGCGGAAGGGACATGCACTATGGCTACACCTTC.

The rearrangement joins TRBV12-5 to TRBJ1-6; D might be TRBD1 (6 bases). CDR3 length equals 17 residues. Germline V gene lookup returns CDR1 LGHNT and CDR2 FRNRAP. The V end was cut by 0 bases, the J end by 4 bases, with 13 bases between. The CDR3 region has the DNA TGTGCTAGTGGTTTGGTGGACAGAGGAATTTATAATTCACCCCTCCACTTT. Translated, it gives CASGLVDRGIYNSPLHF.

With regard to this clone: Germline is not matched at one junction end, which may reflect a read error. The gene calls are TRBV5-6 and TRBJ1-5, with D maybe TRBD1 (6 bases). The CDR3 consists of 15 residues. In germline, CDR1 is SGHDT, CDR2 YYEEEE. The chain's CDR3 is CASSFLGASNQSQHF. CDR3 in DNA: TGTGCCAGCAGCTTTTTGGGGGCGAGCAATCAGTCCCAGCATTTT.

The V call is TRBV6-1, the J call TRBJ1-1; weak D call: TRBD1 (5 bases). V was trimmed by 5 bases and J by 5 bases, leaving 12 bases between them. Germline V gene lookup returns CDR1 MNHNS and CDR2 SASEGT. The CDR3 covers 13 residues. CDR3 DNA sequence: TGTGCCAGCAGTCGAAAGGAGGGGACTGAAGCTTTCTTT. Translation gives CASSRKEGTEAFF.

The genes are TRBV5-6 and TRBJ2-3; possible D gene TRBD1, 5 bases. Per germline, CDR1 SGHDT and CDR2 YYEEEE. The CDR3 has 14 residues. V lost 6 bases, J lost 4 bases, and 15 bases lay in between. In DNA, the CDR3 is TGTGCCAGCACCCCGAGGAAGGGGCCAGATACGCAGTATTTT. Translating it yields CASTPRKGPDTQYF.

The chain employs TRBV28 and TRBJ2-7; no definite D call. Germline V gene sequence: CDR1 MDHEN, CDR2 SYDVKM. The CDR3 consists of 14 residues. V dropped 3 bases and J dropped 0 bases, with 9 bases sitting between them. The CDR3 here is CASSLRKNSYEQYF. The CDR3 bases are TGTGCCAGCAGTTTGAGGAAAAACTCCTACGAGCAGTACTTC.

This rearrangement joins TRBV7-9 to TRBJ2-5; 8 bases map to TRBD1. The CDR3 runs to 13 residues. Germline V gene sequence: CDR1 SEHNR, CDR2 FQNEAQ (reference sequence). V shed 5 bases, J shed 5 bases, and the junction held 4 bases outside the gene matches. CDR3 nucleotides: TGTGCCAGCAGCCGACAGGGGTTTGAGACCCAGTACTTC. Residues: CASSRQGFETQYF.

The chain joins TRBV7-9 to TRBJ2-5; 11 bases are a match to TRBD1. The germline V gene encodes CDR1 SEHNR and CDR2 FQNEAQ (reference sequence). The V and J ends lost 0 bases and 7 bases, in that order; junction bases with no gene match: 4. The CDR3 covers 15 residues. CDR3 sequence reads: CASSLAGTGGVTQYF. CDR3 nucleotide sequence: TGTGCCAGCAGCTTAGCCGGGACAGGGGGTGTGACCCAGTACTTC.